These 19 T cell receptor beta chains originate from one sample sequenced in a study of CD8 T cells in Susac syndrome. cDNA came from about 0.5 to 1 ug RNA primed by random hexamers. From the immunoSEQ multiplex PCR reads, TCRdb called clonotypes with MiXCR, one entry per CDR3 protein. The profile shows around 150,000 distinct CDR3 sequences, around 95% of them singletons. The sequencing input was CD8+ T cells from PBMCs. Receptors originate from a human donor with Susac syndrome.

The chain recombines TRBV7-2 with TRBJ2-1, with D possibly being TRBD1 or TRBD2 (5 bases each). This CDR3 spans 16 amino acids. Per germline, CDR1 SGHTA and CDR2 FQGNSA. Between the trimmed V and J ends, which lost 1 base and 2 bases, there was a span of 12 bases. CDR3 loop: CASSLDGGSPYNEQFF. CDR3 DNA: TGTGCCAGCAGCTTAGATGGGGGTAGCCCCTACAATGAGCAGTTCTTC.

The chain carries TRBV20-1 and TRBJ1-1; 7 bases are shared with TRBD1. The CDR3 totals 13 residues. V lost 6 bases and J lost 1; bases outside the gene matches: 5. Germline V CDR1 and CDR2: DFQATT, SNEGSKA (reference sequence). The CDR3 reads CSALTGKNTEAFF. In DNA, the CDR3 is TGCAGTGCCCTGACAGGGAAGAACACTGAAGCTTTCTTT.

The rearrangement joins TRBV24-1 to TRBJ1-1; D uncertain. V lost 5 bases to trimming and J lost 8 bases, with 11 bases between them. From germline, CDR1 is KGHDR and CDR2 SFDVKD. The CDR3 runs to 12 residues. CDR3 in amino acids: CATSASGVEAFF. The DNA for the CDR3 is TGTGCCACCAGTGCCTCTGGAGTAGAAGCTTTCTTT.

As DNA, the CDR3 is TGTGCCAGCAGCTCGACCTTAGCGGTTGGCTCCTACGAGCAGTACTTC. As protein: CASSSTLAVGSYEQYF. The gene calls are TRBV11-2 and TRBJ2-7, with TRBD2 as a possible D gene (6 bases). Per the germline V gene, CDR1 is SGHAT and CDR2 is FQNNGV. The CDR3 extends over 16 amino acids. V was shortened by 4 bases and J by 0 bases, with 16 bases between the two germline ends.

This chain connects TRBV5-6 to TRBJ1-2; the D is unclear. Germline V lookup: CDR1 SGHDT, CDR2 YYEEEE. V was clipped by 0 bases and J by 3 bases, with 9 bases between them. There are 14 residues in the CDR3. The CDR3 reads CASSLDRPDYGYTF. The CDR3 nucleotides read TGTGCCAGCAGCTTGGACCGGCCAGACTATGGCTACACCTTC.

The chain links TRBV11-2 to TRBJ1-2; D is unresolved. Germline values: CDR1 SGHAT, CDR2 FQNNGV. This CDR3 has 14 residues. The V and J ends lost 10 bases and 0 bases respectively, with 15 bases between them. The DNA of the CDR3 is TGTGCCACTACTGGGTTCAGCACTAACTATGGCTACACCTTC. Encoded protein: CATTGFSTNYGYTF.

The chain joins TRBV10-2 to TRBJ2-7; D is perhaps TRBD2 (5 bases). The CDR3 is 12 amino acids. Germline lookup yields CDR1 WSHSY and CDR2 SAAADI. V was pared by 4 bases and J by 5 bases, with 9 bases between. The CDR3 sequence: CASSVRADEQYF. The CDR3 coding sequence is TGCGCCAGCAGTGTGAGGGCAGACGAGCAGTACTTC.

In this sample, this clonotype turned up once. The chain is built from TRBV2 and TRBJ1-1; D possibly corresponds to TRBD1 (5 bases). Trimming took 3 bases from V and 6 from J, leaving 20 bases between them. Germline V gene lookup returns CDR1 SNHLY and CDR2 FYNNEI. CDR3 length: 16 amino acids. This chain's CDR3 is CASSDLRDDMSAEAFF. The DNA of the CDR3 is TGTGCCAGCAGTGATCTAAGGGACGATATGTCGGCTGAAGCTTTCTTT.

This chain uses TRBV29-1 with TRBJ2-7; tentatively, D is TRBD1 (5 bases). CDR3 length: 15 amino acids. V lost 1 base and J lost 1, with 14 bases in between. Germline V gene data show CDR1 as SQVTM and CDR2 as ANQGSEA. The CDR3 DNA reads TGCAGCGTTGAAGTCGGAAAGGGGTCATCCTACGAGCAGTACTTC. It encodes CSVEVGKGSSYEQYF.

The rearrangement uses TRBV7-2 and TRBJ2-7, with TRBD2 as a possible D gene (6 bases). V was trimmed by 1 base and J by 4 bases, leaving 14 bases between them. Per the germline V gene, CDR1 is SGHTA and CDR2 is FQGNSA. The CDR3 consists of 15 residues. This CDR3 is CASSLGLGPRYEQYF. The CDR3 DNA reads as TGTGCCAGCAGCTTAGGACTAGGGCCGAGATACGAGCAGTACTTC.

The chain carries TRBV27 and TRBJ2-3; the match to TRBD2 covers 11 bases. CDR3 length: 16 amino acids. J lost 2 bases, V lost 5 bases, and 6 bases had no gene match. Germline V gene lookup returns CDR1 MNHEY and CDR2 SMNVEV (reference sequence). For the CDR3, the DNA is TGTGCCAGCAGTCCGCCGGGACTAGCGGACACAGATACGCAGTATTTT. This translates into CASSPPGLADTDTQYF.

The V and J genes are TRBV2 and TRBJ1-1; D call uncertain. The CDR3 length is 12 residues. Looked up from germline, CDR1 is SNHLY and CDR2 is FYNNEI. Between the trimmed V and J ends, which lost 7 bases and 0 bases, there was a span of 6 bases. The CDR3 nucleotides read TGTGCCAGCATGGGTATGAACACTGAAGCTTTCTTT. It is translated as CASMGMNTEAFF.

The chain links TRBV12-3 or TRBV12-4 to TRBJ2-1; D gene ambiguous. The CDR3 totals 15 residues. Trimming stripped 6 bases from V and 2 bases from J, with 14 bases between. The chain's CDR3 is CASSVTSGAYNEQFF. The CDR3 coding sequence is TGTGCCAGCAGCGTTACCTCAGGCGCCTACAATGAGCAGTTCTTC.

The chain uses TRBV4-1 and TRBJ1-1; D not resolved. CDR3 size: 12 residues. CDR1 is MGHRA and CDR2 is YSYEKL in the germline V gene. Trimming left V 2 bases short and J 0 bases short, with 1 base between. This CDR3 is CASSQLNTEAFF. The CDR3 nucleotides read TGCGCCAGCAGCCAACTGAACACTGAAGCTTTCTTT.

CDR3 sequence: CSASDGNTGELFF. In DNA form, the CDR3 reads TGCAGTGCTAGTGACGGAAACACCGGGGAGCTGTTTTTT. The rearrangement joins TRBV20-1 to TRBJ2-2; no clear D gene. This CDR3 spans 13 amino acids. Trimming cost V 3 bases and J 2 bases, with 7 bases left between them. Looked up from germline, CDR1 is DFQATT and CDR2 is SNEGSKA (reference sequence).

V gene TRBV7-9 combines with J gene TRBJ2-7; D is unresolved. CDR1 and CDR2 (germline): SEHNR, FQNEAQ (reference sequence). Trimming removed 0 bases from V and 0 bases from J, with 9 bases in between. The CDR3 length is 15 residues. The CDR3 nucleotides read TGTGCCAGCAGCTTAGCGTACCAGTCCTCCTACGAGCAGTACTTC. Translated, it gives CASSLAYQSSYEQYF.

The V gene is TRBV9, the J gene TRBJ2-7; D could derive from TRBD1 or TRBD2 (5 bases each). Germline CDR1 is SGDLS and CDR2 is YYNGEE. The CDR3 spans 16 residues. Trimming took off 0 bases at V and 7 bases at J, with 20 bases between the two ends. CDR3 bases: TGTGCCAGCAGCGTAGAGGAAGGGGCAACTTCGGGAGAGCAGTACTTC. Translating it yields CASSVEEGATSGEQYF.

This chain links TRBV29-1 with TRBJ2-2; 13 bases map to TRBD2. The V and J ends lost 4 bases and 0 bases, in that order; junction bases with no gene match: 11. Germline V lookup: CDR1 SQVTM, CDR2 ANQGSEA. The CDR3 contains 19 residues. The CDR3, as DNA: TGCAGCGTTGGGGACGGACTAGCGGGAGTTATCGCGAACACCGGGGAGCTGTTTTTT. This gives the protein CSVGDGLAGVIANTGELFF.

This chain links TRBV12-3 or TRBV12-4 with TRBJ1-1, with no clear D. V gave up 6 bases and J gave up 4 bases, with 12 bases separating them. The length of the CDR3 is 13 residues. The CDR3 region is CASSTSSGTEAFF. The CDR3 DNA reads as TGTGCCAGCAGCACGTCGTCTGGCACTGAAGCTTTCTTT.